Below are 15 T cell receptor beta chains sequenced from a single sample in a study of blood T cell repertoires in COVID-19. Repertoires were generated with immunoSEQ multiplex PCR, while TCRdb's copy carries only in-frame clones and drops some. The profile shows 100,000 to 150,000 clones, about 84% of them singletons. Input material: peripheral blood. All receptors derive from a woman aged 55-70 years with acute or convalescent COVID-19.

As DNA, the CDR3 is TGTGCCAGTAGTCCCTGGACAGGGGAGGGCTACACCTTC. As protein: CASSPWTGEGYTF. This chain uses TRBV19 with TRBJ1-2, with 9 bases lining up with TRBD1. Per the germline V gene, CDR1 is LNHDA and CDR2 is SQIVND (reference sequence). Unmatched junction bases numbered 6, after V lost 5 bases and J lost 8 bases. This CDR3 has 13 amino acids.

This chain links TRBV5-6 with TRBJ1-2; tentatively, D is TRBD1 (6 bases). The CDR3 runs 15 residues. The ends were cut back, 4 bases at V and 4 bases at J, with 17 bases in the middle. Germline CDR1 SGHDT, CDR2 YYEEEE. CDR3 in DNA: TGTGCCAGCAGCCCCGGACCAGGGACACTCTATGGCTACACCTTC. Translation gives CASSPGPGTLYGYTF.

This chain links TRBV5-5 with TRBJ2-5; D possibly corresponds to TRBD2 (7 bases). The CDR3 is made up of 19 amino acids. Trimming stripped 0 bases from V and 2 bases from J, with 23 bases between. CDR1 is SGHKS and CDR2 is YYEKEE in the germline V gene (reference sequence). In DNA, the CDR3 is TGTGCCAGCAGCTTGGGTCCCCCCCCTACGGGGGGCGGTCAAGAGACCCAGTACTTC. Translating it yields CASSLGPPPTGGGQETQYF.

The chain uses TRBV11-2 and TRBJ2-5; D is unresolved. The ends were cut back, 6 bases at V and 5 bases at J, with 10 bases in the middle. Germline CDR1 SGHAT, CDR2 FQNNGV. The CDR3 runs 12 residues. The CDR3 region is CASRLVAETQYF. The CDR3 DNA reads TGTGCCAGCAGACTCGTTGCGGAGACCCAGTACTTC.

This clone has only a few counts. This chain links TRBV6-6 with TRBJ1-5; a possible D gene is TRBD1 (6 bases). With 2 bases removed from V and 3 bases from J, the gap between germline ends came to 11 bases. CDR1 MNHNY and CDR2 SVGAGI come from the germline V gene (reference sequence). This CDR3 region has 15 residues. CDR3 loop: CASSYRQGINQPQHF. As DNA, the CDR3 is TGTGCCAGCAGTTACCGTCAGGGGATCAATCAGCCCCAGCATTTT.

V usage is TRBV5-4 and J usage is TRBJ1-2; tentative D call: TRBD1 (6 bases). V was pared by 0 bases and J by 4 bases, with 19 bases between. CDR3 length: 17 residues. Germline CDR1 is SGHNT and CDR2 is YYREEE (reference sequence). The CDR3 bases are TGTGCCAGCAGCTTGGATAGTTTGGCAGGGGACCTCTATGGCTACACCTTC. This gives the protein CASSLDSLAGDLYGYTF. The complete variable domain, with remaining parts taken from reference TRBV5-4 and TRBJ1-2, reads ETGVTQSPTHLIKTRGQQVTLRCSSQSGHNTVSWYQQALGQGPQFIFQYYREEENGRGNFPPRFSGLQFPNYSSELNVNALELDDSALYLCASSLDSLAGDLYGYTFGSGTRLTVV.

The rearrangement links TRBV4-1 to TRBJ2-3, with a tentative D call TRBD2 (5 bases). Trimming left V 1 base short and J 6 bases short, with 26 bases between. Germline CDR1 and CDR2: MGHRA and YSYEKL. The CDR3 is 19 amino acids. CDR3 residues: CASSQVIATIDVSGDTQYF. DNA of the CDR3: TGCGCCAGCAGCCAAGTCATAGCGACGATCGACGTTAGTGGCGATACGCAGTATTTT.

Concerning this clone itself: A junction boundary mismatches the germline segment, possibly from a read error. The chain joins TRBV3-1 (or the pseudogene TRBV3-2) to TRBJ2-6; TRBD1 is a possible D gene (5 bases). The CDR3 loop spans 18 amino acids. The germline V gene has CDR1 LGHDT and CDR2 YNNKEL (reference sequence). The CDR3 DNA reads TGTGCCAGCAGCCCCCAGACAGAACCTACGACTGGTGCCAACGTCCTGACTTTC. It encodes CASSPQTEPTTGANVLTF.

This chain uses TRBV5-1 with TRBJ2-5, with D perhaps matching TRBD1 (6 bases). V was trimmed by 4 bases and J by 1 base, leaving 14 bases between them. The CDR3 extends over 15 amino acids. From germline, CDR1 is SGHRS and CDR2 YFSETQ. The CDR3 DNA follows: TGCGCCAGCAGCCGATCCCCGGACAGCCAAGAGACCCAGTACTTC. Encoded protein: CASSRSPDSQETQYF.

J is TRBJ2-3 and V is TRBV2; D gene ambiguous. The CDR3 is 12 residues long. The germline CDR1 and CDR2 sequences are SNHLY and FYNNEI. V lost 6 bases, J lost 3 bases, and 7 bases lay in between. CDR3 loop: CASRLETDTQYF. In DNA form, the CDR3 reads TGTGCCAGCAGGCTAGAGACAGATACGCAGTATTTT.

The chain links TRBV30 to TRBJ1-1; D unresolved. Looked up from germline, CDR1 is GTSNPN and CDR2 is SVGIG (reference sequence). V was pared by 4 bases and J by 1 base, with 19 bases between. The CDR3 length is 16 residues. CDR3 nucleotides: TGTGCCTGGACAAGGCAGGAATCTGGGAGGAACACTGAAGCTTTCTTT. Its protein product is CAWTRQESGRNTEAFF. The whole variable domain, remainder taken from reference TRBV30 and TRBJ1-1, is SQTIHQWPATLVQPVGSPLSLECTVEGTSNPNLYWYRQAAGRGLQLLFYSVGIGQISSEVPQNLSASRPQDRQFILSSKKLLLSDSGFYLCAWTRQESGRNTEAFFGQGTRLTVV.

The chain joins TRBV27 to TRBJ1-1; 8 bases are a match to TRBD1. The V gene's germline CDR1 is MNHEY and CDR2 SMNVEV (reference sequence). The CDR3 contains 17 residues. With V trimmed by 4 bases and J by 1 base, 11 bases remained unmatched. The CDR3 sequence is CASSWKTGAGSNTEAFF. The CDR3, as DNA: TGTGCCAGCAGTTGGAAGACAGGGGCGGGCTCGAACACTGAAGCTTTCTTT.

The genes are TRBV19 and TRBJ1-1, with D possibly being TRBD1 (6 bases). Deletions cut 3 bases from V and 1 base from J, with 9 bases between. The CDR3 runs 14 residues. Germline CDR1 and CDR2: LNHDA and SQIVND (reference sequence). The CDR3 spells CASSIRGTNTEAFF. The CDR3 coding sequence is TGTGCCAGTAGTATTAGGGGGACGAACACTGAAGCTTTCTTT.

CDR3 DNA sequence: TGTGCCAGCAGCTCTAACTTGTACCAAGAGACCCAGTACTTC. Its translation: CASSSNLYQETQYF. The gene calls are TRBV7-2 and TRBJ2-5; D is unresolved. Between the trimmed V and J ends, which lost 4 bases and 0 bases, there was a span of 9 bases. Germline CDR1 reads SGHTA; CDR2 reads FQGNSA. CDR3 size: 14 residues. The full variable domain, with the rest looked up from reference TRBV7-2 and TRBJ2-5, is GAGVSQSPSNKVTEKGKDVELRCDPISGHTALYWYRQSLGQGLEFLIYFQGNSAPDKSGLPSDRFSAERTGGSVSTLTIQRTQQEDSAVYLCASSSNLYQETQYFGPGTRLLVL.

This clone has a single count. The chain joins TRBV2 to TRBJ2-1, with D possibly TRBD2 on 6 matching bases. Trimming took off 2 bases at V and 6 bases at J, with 17 bases between the two ends. CDR3 size: 16 residues. Germline V CDR1 and CDR2: SNHLY, FYNNEI. The CDR3 DNA is TGTGCCAGCAGTGAATCGCCGGGGGAGATAACCAATGAGCAGTTCTTC. Translated, it gives CASSESPGEITNEQFF.